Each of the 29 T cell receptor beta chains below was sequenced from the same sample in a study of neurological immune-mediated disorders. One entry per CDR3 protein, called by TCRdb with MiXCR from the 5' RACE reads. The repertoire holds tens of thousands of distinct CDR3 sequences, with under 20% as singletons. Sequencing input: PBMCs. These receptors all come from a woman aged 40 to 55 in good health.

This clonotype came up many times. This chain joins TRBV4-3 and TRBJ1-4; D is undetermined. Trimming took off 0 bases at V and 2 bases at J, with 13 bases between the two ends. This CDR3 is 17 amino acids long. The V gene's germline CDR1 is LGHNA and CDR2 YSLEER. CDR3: CASSQELEAITNEKLFF. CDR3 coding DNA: TGCGCCAGCAGCCAAGAGTTGGAGGCCATCACTAATGAAAAACTGTTTTTT.

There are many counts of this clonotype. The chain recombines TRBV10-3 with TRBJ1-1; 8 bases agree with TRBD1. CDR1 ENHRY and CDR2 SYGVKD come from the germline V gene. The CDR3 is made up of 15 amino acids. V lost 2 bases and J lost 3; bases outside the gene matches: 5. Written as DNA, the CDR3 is TGTGCCATCAGTGAGCGACCAGGGGGCGACACTGAAGCTTTCTTT. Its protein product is CAISERPGGDTEAFF.

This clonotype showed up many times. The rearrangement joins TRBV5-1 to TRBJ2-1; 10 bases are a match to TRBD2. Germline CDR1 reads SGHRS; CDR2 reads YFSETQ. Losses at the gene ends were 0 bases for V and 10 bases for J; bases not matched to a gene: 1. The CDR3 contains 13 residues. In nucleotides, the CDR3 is TGCGCCAGCAGCTTGGCGGGACTAGCGGAGCAGTTCTTC. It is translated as CASSLAGLAEQFF.

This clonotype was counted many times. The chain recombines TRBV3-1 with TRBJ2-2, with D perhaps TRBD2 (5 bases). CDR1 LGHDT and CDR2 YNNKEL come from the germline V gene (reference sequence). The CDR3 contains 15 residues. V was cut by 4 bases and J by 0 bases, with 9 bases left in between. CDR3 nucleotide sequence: TGTGCCAGCAGCCGGCTAGCAGCGAACACCGGGGAGCTGTTTTTT. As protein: CASSRLAANTGELFF. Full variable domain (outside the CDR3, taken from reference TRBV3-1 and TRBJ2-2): DTAVSQTPKYLVTQMGNDKSIKCEQNLGHDTMYWYKQDSKKFLKIMFSYNNKELIINETVPNRFSPKSPDKAHLNLHINSLELGDSAVYFCASSRLAANTGELFFGEGSRLTVL.

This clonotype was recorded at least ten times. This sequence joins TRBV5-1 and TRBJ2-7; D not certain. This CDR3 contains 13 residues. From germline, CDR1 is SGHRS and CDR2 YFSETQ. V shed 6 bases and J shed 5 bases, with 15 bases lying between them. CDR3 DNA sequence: TGCGCCAGCAAATCCCGACTTGTAGACGAGCAGTACTTC. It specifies CASKSRLVDEQYF.

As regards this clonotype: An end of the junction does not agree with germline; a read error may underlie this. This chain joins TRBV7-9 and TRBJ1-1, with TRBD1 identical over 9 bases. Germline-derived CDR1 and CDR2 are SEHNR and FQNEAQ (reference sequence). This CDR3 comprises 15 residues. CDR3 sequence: CVSSTIGTGKTEAFF. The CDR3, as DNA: TGTGTCAGCAGCACGATAGGGACAGGGAAGACTGAAGCTTTCTTT.

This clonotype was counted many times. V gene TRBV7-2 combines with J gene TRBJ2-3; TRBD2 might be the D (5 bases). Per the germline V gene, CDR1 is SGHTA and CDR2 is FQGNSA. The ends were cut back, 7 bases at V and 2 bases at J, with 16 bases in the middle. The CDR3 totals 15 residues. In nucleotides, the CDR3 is TGTGCCAGCACCTTTGCCGGGAACCCCACAGATACGCAGTATTTT. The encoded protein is CASTFAGNPTDTQYF.

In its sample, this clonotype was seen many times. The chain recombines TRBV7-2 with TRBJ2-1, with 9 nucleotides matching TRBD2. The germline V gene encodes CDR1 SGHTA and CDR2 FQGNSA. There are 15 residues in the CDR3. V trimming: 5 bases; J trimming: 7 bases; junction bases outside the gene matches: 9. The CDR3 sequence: CASSPPGGGANEQFF. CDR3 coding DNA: TGTGCCAGCAGCCCCCCGGGCGGGGGGGCGAATGAGCAGTTCTTC.

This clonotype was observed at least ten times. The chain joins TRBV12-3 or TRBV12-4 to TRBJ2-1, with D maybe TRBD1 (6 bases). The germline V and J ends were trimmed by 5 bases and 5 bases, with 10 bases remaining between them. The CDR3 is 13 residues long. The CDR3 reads CASSRGTNNEQFF. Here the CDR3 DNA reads TGTGCCAGCAGTAGGGGGACGAACAATGAGCAGTTCTTC.

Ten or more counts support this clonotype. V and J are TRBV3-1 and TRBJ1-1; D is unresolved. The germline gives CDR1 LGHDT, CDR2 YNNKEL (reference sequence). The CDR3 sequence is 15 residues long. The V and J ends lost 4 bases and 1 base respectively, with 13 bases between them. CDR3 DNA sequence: TGTGCCAGCAGCCTTTTGACGGCTACGAACACTGAAGCTTTCTTT. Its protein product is CASSLLTATNTEAFF.

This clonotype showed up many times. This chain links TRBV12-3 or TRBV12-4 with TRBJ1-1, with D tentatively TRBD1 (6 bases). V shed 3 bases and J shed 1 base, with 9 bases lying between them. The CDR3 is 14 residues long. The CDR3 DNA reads TGTGCCAGCAGTTTTACAGGGTCGAACACTGAAGCTTTCTTT. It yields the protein CASSFTGSNTEAFF.

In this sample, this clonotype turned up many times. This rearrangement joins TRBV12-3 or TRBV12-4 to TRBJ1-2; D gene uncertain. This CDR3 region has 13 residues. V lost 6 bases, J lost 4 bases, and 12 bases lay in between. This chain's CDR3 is CASSPGGSYGYTF. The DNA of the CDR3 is TGTGCCAGCAGCCCTGGAGGGAGCTATGGCTACACCTTC.

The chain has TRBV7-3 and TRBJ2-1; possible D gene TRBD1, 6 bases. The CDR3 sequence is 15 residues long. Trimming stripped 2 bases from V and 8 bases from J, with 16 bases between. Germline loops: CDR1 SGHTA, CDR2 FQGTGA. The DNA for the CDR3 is TGTGCCAGCAGCTTAGTGTCTACAGGGAAGCATGAGCAGTTCTTC. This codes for CASSLVSTGKHEQFF.

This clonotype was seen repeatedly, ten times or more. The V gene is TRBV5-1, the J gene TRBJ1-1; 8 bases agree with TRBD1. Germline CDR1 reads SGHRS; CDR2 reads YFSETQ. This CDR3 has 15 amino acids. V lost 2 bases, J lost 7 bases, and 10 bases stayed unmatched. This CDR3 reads CASSFGQGREYEAFF. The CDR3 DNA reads TGCGCCAGCAGCTTCGGACAGGGACGTGAATATGAAGCTTTCTTT.

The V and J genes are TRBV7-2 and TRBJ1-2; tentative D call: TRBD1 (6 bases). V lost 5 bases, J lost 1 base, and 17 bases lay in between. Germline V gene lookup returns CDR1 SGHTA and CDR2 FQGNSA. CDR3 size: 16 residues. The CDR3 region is CASSPWTDSFNYGYTF. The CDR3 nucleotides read TGTGCCAGCAGCCCCTGGACAGATTCTTTTAACTATGGCTACACCTTC.

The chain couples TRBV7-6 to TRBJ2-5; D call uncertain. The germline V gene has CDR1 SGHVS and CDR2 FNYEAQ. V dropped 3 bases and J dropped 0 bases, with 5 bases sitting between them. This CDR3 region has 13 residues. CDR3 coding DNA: TGTGCCAGCAGCTTTGGATACCAAGAGACCCAGTACTTC. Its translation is CASSFGYQETQYF.

The CDR3 region has the DNA TGCGCCAGCAGCCAAGATAACTGGCGTGGGGAGGACGGCGGGGAGCTGTTTTTT. Translating it yields CASSQDNWRGEDGGELFF. V gene TRBV4-1 combines with J gene TRBJ2-2, with D perhaps matching TRBD2 (6 bases). The V gene lost 0 bases and the J gene lost 7 bases, with 21 bases spanning the gap. From germline, CDR1 is MGHRA and CDR2 YSYEKL. This CDR3 region has 18 residues.

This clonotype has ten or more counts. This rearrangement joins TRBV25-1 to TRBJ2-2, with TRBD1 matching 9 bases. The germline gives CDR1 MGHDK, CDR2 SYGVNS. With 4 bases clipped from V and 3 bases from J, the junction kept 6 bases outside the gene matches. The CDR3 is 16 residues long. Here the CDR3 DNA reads TGTGCCAGCAGTGGGTGGACAGGGGCGGACACCGGGGAGCTGTTTTTT. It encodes CASSGWTGADTGELFF.

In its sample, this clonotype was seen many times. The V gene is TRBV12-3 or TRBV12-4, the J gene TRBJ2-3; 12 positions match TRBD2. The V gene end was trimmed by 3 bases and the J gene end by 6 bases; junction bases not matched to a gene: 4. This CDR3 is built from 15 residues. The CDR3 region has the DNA TGTGCCAGCAGTTTTTCTAGCGGGGGGGGGGATACGCAGTATTTT. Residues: CASSFSSGGGDTQYF.

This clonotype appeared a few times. This chain's CDR3 is CASSFEQSLINQPQHF. CDR3 DNA sequence: TGTGCCAGCAGTTTCGAACAGAGCCTAATCAATCAGCCCCAGCATTTT. V gene TRBV12-3 or TRBV12-4 combines with J gene TRBJ1-5; the D is unclear. The CDR3 has 16 amino acids. V lost 3 bases and J 3 bases, leaving 15 bases between the germline ends.

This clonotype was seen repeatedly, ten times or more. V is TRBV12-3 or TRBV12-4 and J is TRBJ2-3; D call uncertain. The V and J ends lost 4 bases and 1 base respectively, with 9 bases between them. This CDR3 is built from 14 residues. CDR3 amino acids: CASSSHSGTDTQYF. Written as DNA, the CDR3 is TGTGCCAGCAGTTCTCACAGTGGCACAGATACGCAGTATTTT.

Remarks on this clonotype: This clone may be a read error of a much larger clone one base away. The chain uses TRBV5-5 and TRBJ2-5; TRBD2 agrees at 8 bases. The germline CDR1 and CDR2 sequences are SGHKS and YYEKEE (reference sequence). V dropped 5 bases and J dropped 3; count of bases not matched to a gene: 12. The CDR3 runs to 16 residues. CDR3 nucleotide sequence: TGTGCCAGCAGTCGGGAGGGTGCGGCCCTCAAAGAGACCCAGTACTTC. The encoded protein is CASSREGAALKETQYF.

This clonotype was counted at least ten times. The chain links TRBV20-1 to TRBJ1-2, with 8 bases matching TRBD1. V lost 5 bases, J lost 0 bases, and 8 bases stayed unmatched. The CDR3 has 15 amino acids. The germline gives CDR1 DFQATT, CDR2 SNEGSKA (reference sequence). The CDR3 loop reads CSASPGQASNYGYTF. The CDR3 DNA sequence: TGCAGTGCTTCGCCGGGACAGGCCTCTAACTATGGCTACACCTTC.

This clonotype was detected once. DNA of the CDR3: TGCGCCAGCACACCCGGTTGGGCTATCGGGGGCAATGAGCAGTTCTTC. Translating it yields CASTPGWAIGGNEQFF. This chain connects TRBV5-1 to TRBJ2-1; a possible D gene is TRBD2 (6 bases). CDR1 SGHRS and CDR2 YFSETQ come from the germline V gene. CDR3 length: 16 amino acids. The V and J ends lost 6 bases and 6 bases respectively, with 22 bases between them.

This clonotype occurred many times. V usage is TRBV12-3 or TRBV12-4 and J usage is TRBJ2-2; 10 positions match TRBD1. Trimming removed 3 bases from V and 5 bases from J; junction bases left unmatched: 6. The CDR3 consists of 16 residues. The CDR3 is CASSLSDRGRTGELFF. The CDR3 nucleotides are TGTGCCAGCAGTTTGAGCGACAGGGGGCGTACCGGGGAGCTGTTTTTT.

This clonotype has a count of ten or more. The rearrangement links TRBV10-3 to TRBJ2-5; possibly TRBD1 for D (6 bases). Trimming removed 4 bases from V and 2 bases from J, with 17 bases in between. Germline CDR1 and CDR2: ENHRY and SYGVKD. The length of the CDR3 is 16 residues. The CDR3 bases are TGTGCCATCAGTGTTGGGGGCGGCAATCAACAAGAGACCCAGTACTTC. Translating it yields CAISVGGGNQQETQYF.

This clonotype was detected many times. CDR3 sequence: CASSLNRGGTGELFF. The DNA of the CDR3 is TGTGCCAGCAGCTTAAATAGGGGGGGCACCGGGGAGCTGTTTTTT. The chain joins TRBV7-2 to TRBJ2-2, with a tentative D call TRBD2 (7 bases). The CDR3 consists of 15 residues. Germline values: CDR1 SGHTA, CDR2 FQGNSA. V gave up 2 bases and J gave up 4 bases, with 11 bases separating them.

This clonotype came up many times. The CDR3 here is CASSRALGGATGETQYF. The CDR3 DNA reads TGCGCCAGCAGCCGGGCCTTAGGGGGGGCCACCGGAGAGACCCAGTACTTC. The chain carries TRBV10-2 and TRBJ2-5, with a tentative D call TRBD2 (7 bases). The V gene lost 6 bases and the J gene lost 4 bases, with 24 bases spanning the gap. The CDR3 spans 17 residues. CDR1 and CDR2 (germline): WSHSY, SAAADI.

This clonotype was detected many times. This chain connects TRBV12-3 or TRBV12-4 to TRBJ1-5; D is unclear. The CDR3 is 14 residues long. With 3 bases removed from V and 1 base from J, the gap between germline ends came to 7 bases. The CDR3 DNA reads TGTGCCAGCAGTTTCAGCGGAAGCAATCAGCCCCAGCATTTT. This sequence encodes CASSFSGSNQPQHF.